This is a list of T cell receptor beta chains from one sample in a study of blood T cell repertoires in COVID-19. Clones were sequenced by immunoSEQ multiplex PCR, and TCRdb holds only the in-frame ones, with some missing. The data hold about 140,000 clones, with about 86% observed a single time. What was sequenced was peripheral blood. The source of these receptors is a woman in her fifties or sixties with acute or convalescent COVID-19. Both conserved end residues are part of each CDR3. Fields, in order: V gene, J gene, D gene, clone size, CDR3 protein, CDR3 DNA. D genes are given only for firm matches. Where a row states a size, it is once, few, many or the class of an expanded clone; other rows omit it.

V: TRBV7-2
J: TRBJ1-2
D: TRBD1
size: -
CDR3: CASSLARGGQGNYGYTF
DNA: TGTGCCAGCAGCTTAGCGCGGGGGGGACAGGGGAACTATGGCTACACCTTC

V: TRBV10-3
J: TRBJ1-2
D: -
size: -
CDR3: CASCPLPLQQGSYGYTF
DNA: TGTGCCAGCTGTCCCTTACCGCTCCAACAGGGCTCCTATGGCTACACCTTC

V: TRBV6-5
J: TRBJ2-7
D: TRBD1
size: -
CDR3: CASRDNRGHEQYF
DNA: TGTGCCAGCAGAGATAACAGGGGCCACGAGCAGTACTTC

V: TRBV6-2/TRBV6-3
J: TRBJ2-3
D: TRBD2
size: -
CDR3: CASSERGGSTDTQYF
DNA: TGTGCCAGCAGTGAGCGCGGGGGGAGCACAGATACGCAGTATTTT

V: TRBV11-3
J: TRBJ1-1
D: -
size: -
CDR3: CASSRARGPTHTEAFF
DNA: TGTGCCAGCAGCCGGGCCAGGGGTCCAACGCACACTGAAGCTTTCTTT

V: TRBV29-1
J: TRBJ2-7
D: -
size: -
CDR3: CSVERTTEGRPYEQYF
DNA: TGCAGCGTTGAGAGGACCACAGAGGGCAGACCCTACGAGCAGTACTTC

V: TRBV6-2/TRBV6-3
J: TRBJ1-5
D: -
size: few
CDR3: CASSYSTVPGEPQHF
DNA: TGTGCCAGCAGTTACTCTACGGTGCCGGGAGAGCCCCAGCATTTT

V: TRBV6-2/TRBV6-3
J: TRBJ1-2
D: TRBD1
size: -
CDR3: CASSYQDRANYGYTF
DNA: TGTGCCAGCAGTTACCAAGACAGGGCTAACTATGGCTACACCTTC

V: TRBV7-9
J: TRBJ2-1
D: -
size: -
CDR3: CASSPVAGAHNEQFF
DNA: TGTGCCAGCAGCCCGGTGGCGGGGGCCCACAATGAGCAGTTCTTC

V: TRBV20-1
J: TRBJ1-1
D: -
size: -
CDR3: CSASPGVGTEAFF
DNA: TGCAGTGCTAGTCCGGGGGTCGGCACTGAAGCTTTCTTT

V: TRBV12-5
J: TRBJ1-1
D: -
size: -
CDR3: CASGLLEMNTEAFF
DNA: TGTGCTAGTGGTTTGCTTGAGATGAACACTGAAGCTTTCTTT

V: TRBV6-5
J: TRBJ1-6
D: -
size: -
CDR3: CASSLPGFSPLHF
DNA: TGTGCCAGCAGTTTACCAGGGTTTTCACCCCTCCACTTT

V: TRBV30
J: TRBJ2-1
D: -
size: -
CDR3: CAWSPPELVDPYNEQFF
DNA: TGTGCCTGGAGCCCCCCCGAACTAGTCGACCCTTACAATGAGCAGTTCTTC

V: TRBV5-6
J: TRBJ1-1
D: -
size: -
CDR3: CASSLGGSAEAFF
DNA: TGTGCCAGCAGCTTGGGCGGGAGCGCTGAAGCTTTCTTT

V: TRBV30
J: TRBJ1-6
D: -
size: -
CDR3: CAWSTQHNSPLHF
DNA: TGTGCCTGGAGTACACAGCATAATTCACCCCTCCACTTT

V: TRBV6-5
J: TRBJ2-7
D: TRBD1
size: -
CDR3: CASSYSWTGSHEQYF
DNA: TGTGCCAGCAGTTACTCGTGGACAGGGAGCCACGAGCAGTACTTC

V: TRBV4-1
J: TRBJ2-2
D: -
size: -
CDR3: CASSQVSAGRTGELFF
DNA: TGCGCCAGCAGCCAAGTTTCGGCGGGGCGAACCGGGGAGCTGTTTTTT

V: TRBV4-2
J: TRBJ2-5
D: TRBD1
size: -
CDR3: CASSLRDSGGETQYF
DNA: TGTGCCAGCAGCCTAAGGGACAGTGGCGGGGAGACCCAGTACTTC

V: TRBV27
J: TRBJ1-1
D: TRBD1
size: -
CDR3: CASSFSLATGTEAFF
DNA: TGTGCCAGCAGTTTCAGCCTCGCGACAGGGACTGAAGCTTTCTTT

V: TRBV6-5
J: TRBJ2-5
D: TRBD1
size: -
CDR3: CASSTGVETQYF
DNA: TGTGCCAGCAGTACAGGGGTTGAGACCCAGTACTTC

V: TRBV6-2/TRBV6-3
J: TRBJ1-1
D: TRBD1
size: -
CDR3: CASSLGQHTEAFF
DNA: TGTGCCAGCAGTTTGGGACAGCACACTGAAGCTTTCTTT

V: TRBV7-2
J: TRBJ2-7
D: -
size: -
CDR3: CASTVMTGLSYEQYF
DNA: TGTGCCAGCACCGTTATGACAGGCCTTTCCTACGAGCAGTACTTC

V: TRBV29-1
J: TRBJ2-3
D: -
size: -
CDR3: CSVDSAGPDTQYF
DNA: TGCAGCGTTGATTCAGCAGGGCCAGATACGCAGTATTTT

V: TRBV29-1
J: TRBJ1-6
D: TRBD1
size: -
CDR3: CSVSGQPSFSYNSPLHF
DNA: TGCAGCGTGTCGGGACAGCCTTCCTTCTCCTATAATTCACCCCTCCACTTT

V: TRBV11-3
J: TRBJ2-5
D: TRBD1
size: -
CDR3: CASAPYPGQTFPETQYF
DNA: TGTGCCAGCGCGCCCTACCCGGGACAGACGTTCCCAGAGACCCAGTACTTC

V: TRBV2
J: TRBJ2-7
D: TRBD1
size: -
CDR3: CASTGDRARWEQYF
DNA: TGTGCCAGCACGGGGGACAGGGCAAGGTGGGAGCAGTACTTC

V: TRBV7-2
J: TRBJ2-5
D: TRBD2
size: -
CDR3: CASSLGTRGETQYF
DNA: TGTGCCAGCAGCTTAGGGACTAGGGGAGAGACCCAGTACTTC

V: TRBV7-2
J: TRBJ1-1
D: TRBD1
size: -
CDR3: CASSLVGQGGGTEAFF
DNA: TGTGCCAGCAGCTTAGTGGGACAGGGAGGAGGAACTGAAGCTTTCTTT

V: TRBV9
J: TRBJ2-7
D: TRBD2
size: once
CDR3: CASSPGGGTTYEQYF
DNA: TGTGCCAGCAGCCCCGGGGGGGGGACGACCTACGAGCAGTACTTC

V: TRBV10-3
J: TRBJ2-2
D: -
size: -
CDR3: CASARREEDGELFF
DNA: TGTGCCTCTGCCCGGAGGGAAGAGGACGGGGAGCTGTTTTTT

V: TRBV5-1
J: TRBJ1-2
D: -
size: -
CDR3: CASSREGGTYGYTF
DNA: TGCGCCAGCAGCCGGGAGGGAGGGACCTATGGCTACACCTTC

V: TRBV5-1
J: TRBJ2-7
D: TRBD1
size: -
CDR3: CASSLNGQGSYEQYF
DNA: TGCGCCAGCAGCTTGAACGGACAGGGGTCCTACGAGCAGTACTTC

V: TRBV24-1
J: TRBJ1-1
D: TRBD1
size: -
CDR3: CATSDSTGAYTEAFF
DNA: TGTGCCACCAGTGATTCAACAGGGGCTTACACTGAAGCTTTCTTT